This T cell receptor (beta chain) was observed in a study of cytomegalovirus exposure and HLA in healthy donors. In this sample, this clone turned up a few times. V lost 4 bases to trimming and J lost 5 bases; unmatched junction nucleotides: 16. The CDR3 is 19 residues long. Germline values: CDR1 SGHTA, CDR2 FQGNSA. Both 60 Vbeta primers and 13 Jbeta primers went into the PCR. Generated by immunoSEQ multiplex PCR, the TCRdb table keeps only in-frame clones and is missing some. This sample has about 89,000 clones, with approximately 79% found just once. This clonotype was obtained from a male donor in good health and CMV-seronegative. The sample consisted of PBMCs. The rearrangement links TRBV7-2 to TRBJ2-7, with 14 nucleotides matching TRBD2. CDR3 nucleotide sequence: TGTGCCAGCAGCTCGCTGACCGGGACTAGCGGGAGAGGGTCGAACGAGCAGTACTTC. It yields the protein CASSSLTGTSGRGSNEQYF.